This record looks at one TCR beta chain sequence and its context. The target antigen is unknown. Treatment specified: approximately 11-day PBMC culture with coronavirus spike peptide pools or control peptides (ViraFEST assay). The CDR3 runs to 15 residues. The V end lost 1 base, the J end lost 3 bases, and 12 bases lay between the germline ends. CDR1 and CDR2 (germline): SGHTA, FQGTGA. This sample was included in a study of vaccination and CD4 T cells after COVID-19. Study-wide background: About nine convalescent patients had mild and one had severe PCR-confirmed SARS-CoV-2 disease. The convalescent population consisted of six males and four females, two of whom were of Hispanic ethnicity.

Cultured CD4+ T-cell DNA underwent Oncomine TCR Beta short-read sequencing. TCRdb reanalysed the PCR reads using MiXCR and keeps one entry per CDR3 protein. The sample consists of roughly 17,000 distinct CDR3 sequences, 30% to 45% of them appearing once. General study findings and limits: Convalescent patient numbers were relatively low, with no early post-infection timepoints. Looking at convalescent patients, a median around 89% of reactive clones were present only post-vaccination.

This chain joins TRBV7-3 and TRBJ1-2; D unclear. Sequenced sample: CD4+ T cells from blood, cultured in vitro. The clonotype was recovered from a human donor who had recovered from COVID-19. The chain's CDR3 is CASSLRAEEDYGYTF. The CDR3 DNA follows: TGTGCCAGCAGCTTAAGGGCCGAAGAAGACTATGGCTACACCTTC.